This TCR beta chain emerged from a study of esophageal squamous cell carcinoma under preoperative chemotherapy. For the study at large: TCR repertoires were profiled from both peripheral blood T cells and tumor-infiltrating lymphocytes.

Trimming took 4 bases from V and 6 from J; bases not matched to a gene: 6. Germline V gene sequence: CDR1 WNHNN, CDR2 SYGVQD (reference sequence). This CDR3 has 14 residues. A remark on this clonotype: The antigen is unknown.

The time point here: after preoperative PTX-NDP chemotherapy. Patients received paclitaxel-nedaplatin as preoperative chemotherapy before surgery. TCRdb passed the PCR reads through MiXCR, listing each CDR3 protein once. Of 9,000 to 13,000 distinct CDR3 sequences in the sample, roughly 60% were seen once. Study findings and constraints: Abundant clones tended to shrink rather than expand after paclitaxel-nedaplatin. After treatment, tumor-infiltrating lymphocytes apparently came partly from blood T cells.

The chain has TRBV10-1 and TRBJ2-1, with 7 bases aligning to TRBD2. The TCR sequence derives from a human donor with esophageal squamous cell carcinoma. The donor label of this sample is uncertain. Sampling took place from a patient given preoperative chemotherapy. The CDR3 spells CASSAGGSTNEQFF. CDR3 DNA: TGCGCCAGCAGTGCTGGCGGGAGTACCAATGAGCAGTTCTTC.